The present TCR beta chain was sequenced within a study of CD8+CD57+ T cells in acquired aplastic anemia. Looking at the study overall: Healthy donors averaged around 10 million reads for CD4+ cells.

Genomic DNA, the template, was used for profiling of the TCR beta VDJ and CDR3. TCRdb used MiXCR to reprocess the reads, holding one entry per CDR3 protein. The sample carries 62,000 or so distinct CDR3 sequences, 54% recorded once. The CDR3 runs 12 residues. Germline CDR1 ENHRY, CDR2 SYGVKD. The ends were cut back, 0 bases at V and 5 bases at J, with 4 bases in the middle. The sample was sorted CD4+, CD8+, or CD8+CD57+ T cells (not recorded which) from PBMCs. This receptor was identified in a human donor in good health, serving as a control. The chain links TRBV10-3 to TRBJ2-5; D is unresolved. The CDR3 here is CAISESEETQYF. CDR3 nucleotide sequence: TGTGCCATCAGTGAGTCGGAGGAGACCCAGTACTTC.